Following are 23 T cell receptor beta chains from one sample sequenced in a study of cytomegalovirus exposure and HLA in healthy donors. TCRdb keeps only in-frame clones here, not all; method: immunoSEQ multiplex PCR. Here the sample spans more than 95,000 clones, just under 95% being singletons. Sequenced sample: PBMCs. The receptors come from a woman between 18 and 29 years old in good health and CMV-seronegative.

The chain combines TRBV7-3 with TRBJ2-2; 7 bases fit TRBD1. This CDR3 spans 15 amino acids. The V and J ends lost 1 base and 6 bases, in that order; junction bases with no gene match: 5. Germline V gives CDR1 SGHTA, CDR2 FQGTGA. The CDR3 coding sequence is TGTGCCAGCAGCTTAAGAGGTGGGACAGCCGGGGAGCTGTTTTTT. This encodes CASSLRGGTAGELFF.

The chain couples TRBV9 to TRBJ2-2; D not certain. Trimming pared 0 bases from V and 5 bases from J, leaving 5 bases between. CDR1 is SGDLS and CDR2 is YYNGEE in the germline V gene. The CDR3 has 13 amino acids. In nucleotides, the CDR3 is TGTGCCAGCAGCGTAGAGAGTACCGGGGAGCTGTTTTTT. It is translated as CASSVESTGELFF.

This chain connects TRBV15 to TRBJ1-4; the match to TRBD1 covers 7 bases. The J segment lost 0 bases and the V segment lost 5 bases, leaving 9 bases of the junction unmatched. The CDR3 consists of 17 residues. The germline V gene encodes CDR1 LNHNV and CDR2 YYDKDF (reference sequence). The CDR3 DNA reads as TGTGCCACCAGCTTGGGGACAGACCTTGCAACTAATGAAAAACTGTTTTTT. Translation gives CATSLGTDLATNEKLFF.

This rearrangement joins TRBV12-5 to TRBJ2-7; no reliable D call. The germline gives CDR1 LGHNT, CDR2 FRNRAP. The V and J ends lost 5 bases and 3 bases respectively, with 8 bases between them. The CDR3 is 12 residues long. CDR3 region: CASGIDNYEQYF. In nucleotides, the CDR3 is TGTGCTAGTGGTATTGACAACTACGAGCAGTACTTC. The full variable domain, with the rest looked up from reference TRBV12-5 and TRBJ2-7, is DARVTQTPRHKVTEMGQEVTMRCQPILGHNTVFWYRQTMMQGLELLAYFRNRAPLDDSGMPKDRFSAEMPDATLATLKIQPSEPRDSAVYFCASGIDNYEQYFGPGTRLTVT.

The chain uses TRBV7-9 and TRBJ2-6; 10 bases fit TRBD2. This CDR3 region has 17 residues. CDR1 SEHNR and CDR2 FQNEAQ come from the germline V gene (reference sequence). With V trimmed by 3 bases and J by 1 base, 3 bases remained unmatched. The CDR3 loop is CASSFPSGSSGANVLTF. As DNA, the CDR3 is TGTGCCAGCAGCTTCCCTAGCGGGAGTTCTGGGGCCAACGTCCTGACTTTC.

The chain combines TRBV18 with TRBJ2-2; 7 bases are shared with TRBD1. This CDR3 region has 15 residues. Germline V CDR1 and CDR2: KGHSH, LQKENI. With 1 base clipped from V and 1 base from J, the junction kept 0 bases outside the gene matches. The CDR3 region is CASSPRDRNTGELFF. In DNA form, the CDR3 reads TGTGCCAGCTCACCACGGGACAGGAACACCGGGGAGCTGTTTTTT.

This clone has only one observation. The chain joins TRBV13 to TRBJ1-4, with D possibly matching TRBD1 (6 bases). Germline V lookup: CDR1 PRHDT, CDR2 FYEKMQ (reference sequence). CDR3 length equals 16 residues. The V and J ends lost 8 bases and 6 bases respectively, with 22 bases between them. In DNA, the CDR3 is TGTGCCAGCCAATCAATAGGGGGTGTAAGAGATGAAAAACTGTTTTTT. It translates to CASQSIGGVRDEKLFF. Based on the CDR3 plus reference TRBV13 and TRBJ1-4, the full variable domain is AAGVIQSPRHLIKEKRETATLKCYPIPRHDTVYWYQQGPGQDPQFLISFYEKMQSDKGSIPDRFSAQQFSDYHSELNMSSLELGDSALYFCASQSIGGVRDEKLFFGSGTQLSVL.

This chain uses TRBV28 with TRBJ1-2, with D possibly matching TRBD1 (5 bases). The V and J ends lost 6 bases and 7 bases respectively, with 15 bases between them. Germline-derived CDR1 and CDR2 are MDHEN and SYDVKM. This CDR3 spans 13 amino acids. CDR3 sequence: CASRPPTALGYTF. CDR3 nucleotides: TGTGCCAGCAGACCCCCGACAGCGCTTGGCTACACCTTC.

J is TRBJ2-3 and V is TRBV2; 9 bases are shared with TRBD2. This CDR3 is built from 15 residues. The V gene's germline CDR1 is SNHLY and CDR2 FYNNEI. J gave up 5 bases and V 1 base, and 4 bases lay outside the gene matches. The CDR3 protein is CASSEGGRARDTQYF. The CDR3 coding sequence is TGTGCCAGCAGTGAAGGCGGGAGGGCCCGAGATACGCAGTATTTT.

The V and J genes are TRBV30 and TRBJ1-1, with D possibly matching TRBD1 (5 bases). The germline V gene encodes CDR1 GTSNPN and CDR2 SVGIG (reference sequence). CDR3 length equals 13 residues. With 1 base removed from V and 6 bases from J, the gap between germline ends came to 12 bases. CDR3 nucleotides: TGTGCCTGGAGTGGACAGCGAGGCGCTGAAGCTTTCTTT. Translated, it gives CAWSGQRGAEAFF.

The rearrangement uses TRBV2 and TRBJ2-5; 9 bases are a match to TRBD2. The CDR3 is 15 residues long. Germline V lookup: CDR1 SNHLY, CDR2 FYNNEI. V shed 5 bases, J shed 1 base, and the junction held 5 bases outside the gene matches. The CDR3 nucleotides are TGTGCCAGCAGTTCTAGCGGGGAAACCCAAGAGACCCAGTACTTC. This encodes CASSSSGETQETQYF.

The CDR3 protein is CASSRHERNQPQHF. The CDR3 DNA is TGTGCCAGCAGCAGACACGAGCGCAATCAGCCCCAGCATTTT. The chain employs TRBV6-6 and TRBJ1-5; D unclear. The CDR3 covers 14 residues. V lost 6 bases, J lost 2 bases, and 11 bases lay in between. Germline V gene lookup returns CDR1 MNHNY and CDR2 SVGAGI (reference sequence).

CDR3 in DNA: TGTGCCAGCACCCAGGGGGCACAGGCTCTTGGCTACACCTTC. Translated, it gives CASTQGAQALGYTF. This chain uses TRBV6-1 with TRBJ1-2, with 8 bases identical to TRBD1. The CDR3 totals 14 residues. Germline V gives CDR1 MNHNS, CDR2 SASEGT. Trimming cost V 7 bases and J 7 bases; bases outside gene matches: 11.

The J gene is TRBJ1-4, the V gene TRBV15; TRBD1 is a possible D gene (5 bases). Trimming removed 3 bases from V and 8 bases from J, with 22 bases in between. This CDR3 contains 17 residues. CDR1 is LNHNV, CDR2 YYDKDF, per germline (reference sequence). CDR3 region: CATSSPSGVLLGEKLFF. CDR3 nucleotide sequence: TGTGCCACCAGCAGCCCCTCGGGGGTGCTTTTGGGGGAAAAACTGTTTTTT.

The chain has TRBV4-2 and TRBJ1-1, with no clear D. V was clipped by 0 bases and J by 5 bases, with 16 bases between them. CDR3 length: 16 amino acids. The germline V gene encodes CDR1 LGHNA and CDR2 YNFKEQ. In DNA, the CDR3 is TGTGCCAGCAGCCAAGAACGGCGGGTAGTCGGGACTGAAGCTTTCTTT. It yields the protein CASSQERRVVGTEAFF.

The chain employs TRBV6-1 and TRBJ1-1; maybe TRBD1 (5 bases). The CDR3 consists of 16 residues. Germline V gene lookup returns CDR1 MNHNS and CDR2 SASEGT. Trimming shortened V by 1 base and J by 11 bases, and 23 bases separated the two germline ends. The CDR3 reads CASSEVFVGPESQAFF. For the CDR3, the DNA is TGTGCCAGCAGTGAAGTGTTTGTGGGGCCCGAAAGCCAGGCTTTCTTT.

This chain connects TRBV7-8 to TRBJ1-5; D might be TRBD1 (5 bases). V lost 1 base, J lost 9 bases, and 25 bases lay in between. Germline loops: CDR1 SGHVS, CDR2 FQNEAQ. This CDR3 spans 18 amino acids. The CDR3 region is CASSLGGDRTLWRGPQHF. DNA for the CDR3: TGTGCCAGCAGCTTAGGTGGGGATAGGACTTTGTGGAGGGGGCCCCAGCATTTT.

The chain recombines TRBV28 with TRBJ1-1, with 8 bases aligning to TRBD1. The trim removed 6 bases at V and 1 base at J, leaving 10 bases unmatched. Germline V gene lookup returns CDR1 MDHEN and CDR2 SYDVKM. CDR3 length: 16 residues. CDR3 protein: CASRRRTGSRNTEAFF. In DNA form, the CDR3 reads TGTGCCAGCAGGCGGAGGACAGGGAGTCGGAACACTGAAGCTTTCTTT.

The V and J genes are TRBV5-1 and TRBJ1-1; TRBD1 agrees at 8 bases. Trimming cost V 3 bases and J 10 bases; bases outside gene matches: 2. Germline lookup yields CDR1 SGHRS and CDR2 YFSETQ. The CDR3 spans 11 residues. CDR3 bases: TGCGCCAGCAGCTCAGACAGGGGAGCTTTCTTT. Translation: CASSSDRGAFF.

The rearrangement links TRBV10-1 to TRBJ2-5; TRBD1 is a possible D gene (6 bases). Trimming took off 0 bases at V and 1 base at J, with 6 bases between the two ends. This CDR3 has 14 amino acids. The germline V gene encodes CDR1 WNHNN and CDR2 SYGVQD (reference sequence). The CDR3 loop is CASSESGAQETQYF. CDR3 coding DNA: TGCGCCAGCAGTGAGTCGGGGGCCCAAGAGACCCAGTACTTC.

The chain is built from TRBV2 and TRBJ2-2; 10 bases are shared with TRBD2. V gave up 5 bases and J gave up 3 bases; unmatched junction bases: 6. The CDR3 sequence is 16 residues long. Germline CDR1 and CDR2: SNHLY and FYNNEI. The CDR3 region is CASSYRLAGDTGELFF. DNA for the CDR3: TGTGCCAGCAGTTATAGACTAGCGGGCGACACCGGGGAGCTGTTTTTT.

This clone was recorded only once. The CDR3 loop reads CASSLSSAGDGNTIYF. The CDR3 nucleotides read TGTGCCAGCAGTTTATCTTCGGCAGGCGATGGAAACACCATATATTTT. The rearrangement links TRBV27 to TRBJ1-3; D gene ambiguous. The CDR3 consists of 16 residues. Germline V gene data show CDR1 as MNHEY and CDR2 as SMNVEV (reference sequence). The ends were cut back, 0 bases at V and 3 bases at J, with 12 bases in the middle.

The chain recombines TRBV6-1 with TRBJ1-4; maybe TRBD1 (5 bases). The CDR3 covers 15 residues. Germline V gives CDR1 MNHNS, CDR2 SASEGT. The V end was cut by 2 bases, the J end by 0 bases, with 7 bases between. The DNA of the CDR3 is TGTGCCAGCAGTGAAAAGACAGCAACTAATGAAAAACTGTTTTTT. It yields the protein CASSEKTATNEKLFF.